A single T cell receptor beta chain is shown here with its context. This entry belongs to a study of blood T cell repertoires in COVID-19. In the study overall: Specimens from acute and convalescent COVID-19 originated in the United States, Italy and Spain. From T cells, B-cell-depleted T cells, or PBMCs came the material, which was cDNA or gDNA.

In the original analysis: By means of reference gene primer amplification, nucleated cell counts were estimated. Data came from immunoSEQ multiplex PCR; TCRdb stores just in-frame clones and leaves some out. That table is the source of V, J and clone size, and D and trimming were worked out from the DNA. The repertoire includes 160,000 or so clones, over 75% of them detected once, and about 7% sits in the top ten. V lost 5 bases to trimming and J lost 0 bases, with 14 bases between them. Germline values: CDR1 SEHNR, CDR2 FQNEAQ (reference sequence). The CDR3 runs 16 residues. The chain joins TRBV7-9 to TRBJ1-3; D is possibly TRBD1 (5 bases). Sequencing was performed on peripheral blood. The receptor's source is a man aged 65-85 years with active or convalescent COVID-19. This CDR3 is CASSPYGGLSGNTIYF. CDR3 nucleotides: TGTGCCAGCAGCCCATACGGGGGACTCTCTGGAAACACCATATATTTT. The entire variable domain, with the rest obtained from reference TRBV7-9 and TRBJ1-3, is as follows: DTGVSQNPRHKITKRGQNVTFRCDPISEHNRLYWYRQTLGQGPEFLTYFQNEAQLEKSRLLSDRFSAERPKGSFSTLEIQRTEQGDSAMYLCASSPYGGLSGNTIYFGEGSWLTVV.